Listed below are T cell receptor beta chains from one sample, sequenced in a study of control samples from healthy donors and cancer patients. Using immunoSEQ multiplex PCR, the repertoire was profiled, and TCRdb retains in-frame clones only, with some absent. Of about 120,000 clones in the sample, around 89% were seen once. The sequencing input was blood. The receptors originated from a man aged 50-60 years in good health. Each CDR3 is given with its conserved first and last residue. D genes are given only for firm matches. Some rows have no size entry. The others give once, few or many, or a class for an expanded clone.

size	J	D	V	CDR3	DNA
NA	TRBJ1-2	NA	TRBV9	CASSVVEAGAGYTF	TGTGCCAGCAGCGTAGTTGAGGCAGGGGCTGGCTACACCTTC
NA	TRBJ2-7	TRBD1	TRBV6-2/TRBV6-3	CASSWGQLLSYEQYF	TGTGCCAGCAGTTGGGGACAGTTGCTCTCCTACGAGCAGTACTTC
NA	TRBJ1-2	NA	TRBV7-2	CASSWPLLYGYTF	TGTGCCAGCAGCTGGCCCTTACTCTATGGCTACACCTTC
NA	TRBJ1-3	NA	TRBV5-4	CASSLDQGGGNTIYF	TGTGCCAGCAGCTTGGACCAGGGAGGCGGAAACACCATATATTTT
NA	TRBJ1-1	NA	TRBV5-4	CASSFGTEAFF	TGTGCCAGCAGCTTTGGGACTGAAGCTTTCTTT
NA	TRBJ1-1	TRBD1	TRBV27	CASSLSRGPSTEAFF	TGTGCCAGCAGTTTGTCCAGGGGGCCGTCCACTGAAGCTTTCTTT
once	TRBJ2-2	NA	TRBV2	CASSDRTGELFF	TGTGCCAGCAGTGATCGGACAGGGGAGCTGTTTTTT
many	TRBJ1-1	TRBD1	TRBV27	CASSSADRVNTEAFF	TGTGCCAGCAGTTCAGCAGACAGGGTGAACACTGAAGCTTTCTTT
NA	TRBJ2-2	TRBD2	TRBV24-1	CATSGGDGATGELFF	TGTGCCACCAGCGGGGGGGACGGGGCCACCGGGGAGCTGTTTTTT
NA	TRBJ1-1	NA	TRBV5-1	CASSPGSGTEAFF	TGCGCCAGCAGCCCAGGGTCGGGCACTGAAGCTTTCTTT
once	TRBJ2-3	TRBD2	TRBV5-5	CASSSGLAGDTQYF	TGTGCCAGCAGCTCGGGACTAGCGGGAGATACGCAGTATTTT
NA	TRBJ2-1	TRBD1	TRBV19	CASSLRTGYNEQFF	TGTGCCAGTAGTTTAAGGACAGGGTACAATGAGCAGTTCTTC
NA	TRBJ2-4	TRBD1	TRBV6-1	CASSELRTGVLAKNIQYF	TGTGCCAGCAGTGAACTCCGGACAGGGGTATTAGCCAAAAACATTCAGTACTTC
once	TRBJ2-3	NA	TRBV4-1	CASSQEGEQVPDTQYF	TGCGCCAGCAGCCAAGAAGGAGAACAGGTCCCAGATACGCAGTATTTT
few	TRBJ2-3	TRBD2	TRBV7-7	CASSPVSGGGTDTQYF	TGTGCCAGCAGCCCGGTGTCCGGGGGGGGCACAGATACGCAGTATTTT
NA	TRBJ2-7	NA	TRBV5-1	CASSFRTNYEQYF	TGCGCCAGCAGCTTTAGGACAAACTACGAGCAGTACTTC
NA	TRBJ1-2	NA	TRBV9	CASSPEGFYGYTF	TGTGCCAGCAGCCCAGAGGGCTTCTATGGCTACACCTTC
NA	TRBJ1-4	TRBD1	TRBV5-3	CARSCSGTGNEKLFF	TGTGCCAGAAGCTGCTCCGGGACAGGTAATGAAAAACTGTTTTTT
NA	TRBJ2-1	TRBD2	TRBV25-1	CASSIKRGTYNEQFF	TGTGCCAGCAGTATAAAGCGGGGAACCTACAATGAGCAGTTCTTC
NA	TRBJ2-1	TRBD2	TRBV9	CASSAWTSGGLGNEQFF	TGTGCCAGCAGCGCCTGGACTAGCGGGGGGCTAGGGAATGAGCAGTTCTTC
NA	TRBJ2-3	NA	TRBV5-1	CASSLGSGKDTQYF	TGCGCCAGCAGCTTGGGGAGTGGAAAAGATACGCAGTATTTT
NA	TRBJ2-3	TRBD2	TRBV5-1	CASRATSGGTDTQYF	TGCGCCAGCAGGGCTACTAGCGGGGGCACAGATACGCAGTATTTT
NA	TRBJ1-2	TRBD1	TRBV7-8	CASSLGQGASGYTF	TGTGCCAGCAGCTTAGGACAGGGGGCGAGTGGCTACACCTTC
NA	TRBJ2-2	TRBD2	TRBV3-1/TRBV3-2	CASSQISGGGGELFF	TGTGCCAGCAGCCAGATAAGCGGGGGAGGCGGGGAGCTGTTTTTT
NA	TRBJ1-6	TRBD1	TRBV6-2/TRBV6-3	CASSTLTGGNSPLHF	TGTGCCAGCAGTACCCTGACAGGGGGGAATTCACCCCTCCACTTT
NA	TRBJ1-2	TRBD1	TRBV3-1/TRBV3-2	CASRPTGGEGYGYTF	TGTGCCAGCAGACCCACAGGGGGCGAGGGCTATGGCTACACCTTC
NA	TRBJ2-5	TRBD1	TRBV11-3	CASSLSGTGKGETQYF	TGTGCCAGCAGCCTCTCCGGGACAGGGAAGGGAGAGACCCAGTACTTC
NA	TRBJ1-1	NA	TRBV30	CAWSPSGAEAFF	TGTGCCTGGAGTCCCTCGGGGGCTGAAGCTTTCTTT
NA	TRBJ1-1	TRBD1	TRBV11-2	CASTPNDRGRTEAFF	TGTGCCAGCACCCCTAACGACAGGGGGCGGACTGAAGCTTTCTTT
NA	TRBJ1-4	TRBD1	TRBV2	CASSLRQGEATNEKLFF	TGTGCCAGCAGTCTTCGACAGGGGGAGGCAACTAATGAAAAACTGTTTTTT
NA	TRBJ2-5	NA	TRBV7-9	CASSARFQETQYF	TGTGCCAGCAGCGCCAGGTTCCAAGAGACCCAGTACTTC
NA	TRBJ2-4	TRBD2	TRBV7-2	CASSPQPGLEIAKNIQYF	TGTGCCAGCAGCCCCCAGCCGGGACTAGAGATAGCCAAAAACATTCAGTACTTC